These T cell receptor beta chains were read from a single sample in a study of blood T cell repertoires in COVID-19. TCRdb's copy holds only in-frame clones and misses some; the assay was immunoSEQ multiplex PCR. The sample lists approximately 350,000 clones, 75% to 90% occurring once. Sample: peripheral blood. The receptors here all came from a woman aged 50 to 60 with COVID-19, enrolled during active disease. CDR3s include the opening cysteine and the closing phenylalanine or tryptophan. Each record gives: D gene, clone size, J gene, V gene, CDR3 protein, CDR3 DNA. D genes are given only for firm matches. Expanded clones are given a class, and other clones once, few, many or no size at all.

TRBD2,.,TRBJ2-3,TRBV5-5,CASSLLLAGVKDTQYF,TGTGCCAGCAGCTTGCTCCTAGCGGGAGTTAAAGATACGCAGTATTTT
.,.,TRBJ1-2,TRBV19,CASSLSYGYTF,TGTGCCAGTAGTTTGAGCTATGGCTACACCTTC
.,once,TRBJ1-2,TRBV7-9,CASTQTGDGYTF,TGTGCCAGCACCCAGACGGGAGATGGCTACACCTTC
.,.,TRBJ1-1,TRBV5-1,CASSFGRTTVHTEAFF,TGCGCCAGCAGCTTTGGGCGAACCACAGTTCACACTGAAGCTTTCTTT
TRBD2,.,TRBJ2-1,TRBV4-1,CASRTGTSGWDEQFF,TGCGCCAGCAGGACTGGGACTAGCGGGTGGGATGAGCAGTTCTTC
TRBD1,few,TRBJ2-2,TRBV18,CASSLSRGPLTSTGELFF,TGTGCCAGCTCACTATCCAGGGGGCCCCTAACCAGCACCGGGGAGCTGTTTTTT
TRBD2,.,TRBJ2-3,TRBV9,CASSPRLAGVADTQYF,TGTGCCAGCAGCCCCCGACTAGCGGGAGTTGCAGATACGCAGTATTTT
.,.,TRBJ1-2,TRBV18,CASSPRADYGYTF,TGTGCCAGCTCACCAAGAGCGGACTATGGCTACACCTTC
TRBD2,.,TRBJ2-3,TRBV3-1/TRBV3-2,CASSFSGMSTDTQYF,TGTGCCAGCAGCTTCAGCGGGATGAGCACAGATACGCAGTATTTT
.,.,TRBJ1-1,TRBV7-2,CASSLAPGGLGTEAFF,TGTGCCAGCAGCTTAGCGCCCGGGGGGCTGGGCACTGAAGCTTTCTTT
TRBD1,.,TRBJ1-2,TRBV29-1,CSVGGQGRAYGYTF,TGCAGCGTTGGCGGACAGGGGCGGGCCTATGGCTACACCTTC
TRBD2,.,TRBJ2-1,TRBV3-1/TRBV3-2,CASSPGKRERYNEQFF,TGTGCCAGCAGTCCCGGGAAGCGGGAACGGTACAATGAGCAGTTCTTC
.,few,TRBJ1-1,TRBV7-9,CASTDSRVGGTEAFF,TGTGCCAGCACCGATTCCAGGGTGGGGGGCACTGAAGCTTTCTTT
TRBD2,.,TRBJ2-2,TRBV19,CASRSRLAGTGELFF,TGTGCCAGTAGGAGTAGACTAGCGGGCACCGGGGAGCTGTTTTTT
TRBD1,.,TRBJ2-2,TRBV19,CASSEQGAYTGELFF,TGTGCCAGTAGTGAACAGGGGGCTTACACCGGGGAGCTGTTTTTT
.,once,TRBJ1-6,TRBV30,CAWSVVRGRNSPLHF,TGTGCCTGGAGTGTCGTCAGGGGACGTAATTCACCCCTCCACTTT
TRBD1,.,TRBJ1-1,TRBV6-6,CASSRGTGGTEAFF,TGTGCCAGCAGTCGCGGGACAGGGGGCACTGAAGCTTTCTTT
.,.,TRBJ2-1,TRBV10-3,CAISEVDSGVSIFF,TGTGCCATCAGTGAAGTGGATAGCGGCGTTAGCATCTTCTTC
.,.,TRBJ2-2,TRBV19,CASSWRTNTGELFF,TGTGCCAGTAGTTGGCGGACGAACACCGGGGAGCTGTTTTTT
TRBD1,.,TRBJ2-7,TRBV19,CATEYGQGYEQYF,TGTGCCACCGAATACGGACAGGGCTACGAGCAGTACTTC
TRBD1,.,TRBJ2-3,TRBV30,CAWKGTVTDTQYF,TGTGCCTGGAAGGGGACAGTAACAGATACGCAGTATTTT
.,.,TRBJ1-2,TRBV6-5,CASSYSSRSYGYTF,TGTGCCAGCAGTTACTCTTCCAGGTCCTATGGCTACACCTTC
TRBD2,.,TRBJ2-1,TRBV5-1,CASSLVGGGRAFGDEQFF,TGCGCCAGCAGCTTGGTTGGGGGCGGGAGGGCCTTCGGCGATGAGCAGTTCTTC
TRBD1,.,TRBJ1-2,TRBV6-1,CASSEVWTGDYYGYTF,TGTGCCAGCAGTGAAGTTTGGACAGGGGATTACTATGGCTACACCTTC
.,few,TRBJ1-1,TRBV27,CASSLLGVTEAFF,TGTGCCAGCAGCCTCCTGGGCGTCACTGAAGCTTTCTTT
.,once,TRBJ1-2,TRBV4-3,CASSQGENRFSYGYTF,TGCGCCAGCAGCCAAGGGGAAAACAGGTTCTCCTATGGCTACACCTTC
.,.,TRBJ1-4,TRBV2,CASSHLRGDATRKTNEKLFF,TGTGCCAGCAGTCACCTGCGCGGTGACGCCACCCGGAAGACTAATGAAAAACTGTTTTTT
TRBD1,.,TRBJ2-7,TRBV27,CASSWGGQGASEQYF,TGTGCCAGCAGCTGGGGGGGACAGGGGGCGTCTGAGCAGTACTTC
TRBD1,.,TRBJ2-3,TRBV6-6,CASSPPGQGLYSSQYF,TGTGCCAGCAGTCCCCCGGGACAGGGGCTCTACTCCTCGCAGTATTTT
.,.,TRBJ1-2,TRBV6-1,CASSEAIDRHYGYTF,TGTGCCAGCAGTGAAGCCATTGACAGGCACTATGGCTACACCTTC
TRBD2,few,TRBJ2-2,TRBV5-1,CASSLASGIAGELFF,TGCGCCAGCAGCCTCGCTAGCGGGATAGCCGGGGAGCTGTTTTTT
TRBD2,.,TRBJ2-3,TRBV7-3,CASSFPTSGSNTQYF,TGTGCCAGCAGCTTCCCGACTAGCGGGAGTAATACGCAGTATTTT
TRBD1,.,TRBJ2-7,TRBV27,CASRAGGRYEQYF,TGTGCCAGCAGAGCAGGGGGCCGGTACGAGCAGTACTTC
.,.,TRBJ2-1,TRBV2,CASRRDPMNEQFF,TGTGCCAGCAGGAGGGATCCTATGAATGAGCAGTTCTTC
.,.,TRBJ1-2,TRBV19,CASVIRGYNYGYTF,TGTGCCAGCGTCATCCGGGGTTATAACTATGGCTACACCTTC
.,.,TRBJ1-6,TRBV7-4,CASSFPQVLTLHF,TGTGCCAGCAGCTTCCCCCAGGTCCTTACCCTCCACTTT
TRBD2,.,TRBJ2-7,TRBV10-3,CAISDAKRLAGPYEQYF,TGTGCCATCAGTGATGCTAAGAGGCTAGCGGGTCCCTACGAGCAGTACTTC
TRBD2,.,TRBJ2-7,TRBV6-7,CASSPASGGPYEQYF,TGTGCCAGCAGTCCGGCTAGCGGGGGCCCCTACGAGCAGTACTTC
.,.,TRBJ2-3,TRBV29-1,CSGGRYTDTQYF,TGCAGCGGGGGGCGTTACACAGATACGCAGTATTTT
.,.,TRBJ1-2,TRBV6-2/TRBV6-3,CASSLAGPYGYTF,TGTGCCAGCAGTTTGGCGGGACCCTATGGCTACACCTTC
.,.,TRBJ2-1,TRBV6-5,CASSYYGSYNEQFF,TGTGCCAGCAGTTACTACGGGAGCTACAATGAGCAGTTCTTC
TRBD1,.,TRBJ1-1,TRBV25-1,CASRNTGGTEAFF,TGTGCCAGCAGAAATACAGGGGGCACTGAAGCTTTCTTT
TRBD1,.,TRBJ1-2,TRBV5-6,CASRWQGAIYGYTF,TGTGCCAGCAGATGGCAGGGGGCAATTTATGGCTACACCTTC
.,few,TRBJ2-1,TRBV5-4,CASSLSKRNEQFF,TGTGCCAGCAGCTTGAGTAAGCGGAATGAGCAGTTCTTC
TRBD2,.,TRBJ2-5,TRBV7-6,CASSSRGTTSGETQYF,TGTGCCAGCAGCTCGAGAGGGACTACGAGTGGGGAGACCCAGTACTTC
TRBD2,.,TRBJ2-3,TRBV5-4,CASSLRRGGSTDTQYF,TGTGCCAGCAGCTTGCGTCGCGGGGGGAGCACAGATACGCAGTATTTT
TRBD2,once,TRBJ2-5,TRBV11-2,CASSSRPQGLAGIQETQYF,TGTGCCAGCAGCTCCCGCCCACAGGGACTAGCGGGGATTCAAGAGACCCAGTACTTC
TRBD2,.,TRBJ2-7,TRBV7-2,CASSPTSGRYEQYF,TGTGCCAGCAGTCCTACTAGCGGGAGGTACGAGCAGTACTTC
TRBD1,few,TRBJ1-1,TRBV6-5,CASSRGDRLNTEAFF,TGTGCCAGCAGTCGGGGGGACAGGTTGAACACTGAAGCTTTCTTT
TRBD2,.,TRBJ2-2,TRBV11-2,CASSRLAGNTGELFF,TGTGCCAGCAGCCGACTAGCGGGAAACACCGGGGAGCTGTTTTTT
TRBD2,.,TRBJ2-4,TRBV3-1/TRBV3-2,CASSQDPSGSMYF,TGTGCCAGCAGCCAAGATCCTAGCGGGAGTATGTACTTC
TRBD2,once,TRBJ2-7,TRBV4-1,CASSQAGVSGSLYEQYF,TGCGCCAGCAGCCAAGCCGGTGTAAGCGGGAGCCTCTACGAGCAGTACTTC
TRBD1,.,TRBJ1-2,TRBV27,CASSFLRVTTGPAYGYTF,TGTGCCAGCAGTTTTTTAAGAGTAACGACAGGGCCGGCCTATGGCTACACCTTC
.,.,TRBJ2-7,TRBV6-5,CASRKFPRGQDEQYF,TGTGCCAGCCGTAAGTTCCCCCGAGGGCAGGACGAGCAGTACTTC
TRBD1,.,TRBJ2-1,TRBV7-2,CASSLDPISTGGNEQFF,TGTGCCAGCAGCTTGGATCCCATCAGTACAGGGGGCAATGAGCAGTTCTTC
TRBD2,.,TRBJ2-2,TRBV30,CAWSVLAGNTGELFF,TGTGCCTGGAGTGTACTAGCGGGGAACACCGGGGAGCTGTTTTTT
TRBD1,.,TRBJ1-1,TRBV25-1,CASSMRAGTGGWDTEAFF,TGTGCCAGCAGTATGAGAGCCGGGACAGGGGGGTGGGACACTGAAGCTTTCTTT
TRBD1,few,TRBJ1-1,TRBV29-1,CSVQGGQDTTEAFF,TGCAGCGTTCAAGGGGGACAGGACACCACTGAAGCTTTCTTT